This TCR beta chain stems from a study of T cells in Graves' hyperthyroidism and ophthalmopathy. The CDR3 regions of TCR beta were amplified from RNA transcripts. In the first-round RT-PCR of the TCR CDR3, the HTBI primer set was used. Each CDR3 protein is one row after TCRdb ran MiXCR on the multiplex PCR reads. The sample has some 580,000 distinct CDR3 sequences, approximately 16% seen once; the top ten hold more than 3%. In this sample, this clonotype turned up a few times. Sequenced: blood. The sequence was obtained from a woman in her thirties or forties with Graves' ophthalmopathy.

As DNA, the CDR3 is TGTGCCAGCAGCCTAATCGGGGAGCTGTTTTTT. Translated: CASSLIGELFF. This rearrangement joins TRBV28 to TRBJ2-2; no reliable D call. Germline V gene data show CDR1 as MDHEN and CDR2 as SYDVKM. V lost 6 bases to trimming and J lost 7 bases, with 6 bases between them. The CDR3 spans 11 residues.